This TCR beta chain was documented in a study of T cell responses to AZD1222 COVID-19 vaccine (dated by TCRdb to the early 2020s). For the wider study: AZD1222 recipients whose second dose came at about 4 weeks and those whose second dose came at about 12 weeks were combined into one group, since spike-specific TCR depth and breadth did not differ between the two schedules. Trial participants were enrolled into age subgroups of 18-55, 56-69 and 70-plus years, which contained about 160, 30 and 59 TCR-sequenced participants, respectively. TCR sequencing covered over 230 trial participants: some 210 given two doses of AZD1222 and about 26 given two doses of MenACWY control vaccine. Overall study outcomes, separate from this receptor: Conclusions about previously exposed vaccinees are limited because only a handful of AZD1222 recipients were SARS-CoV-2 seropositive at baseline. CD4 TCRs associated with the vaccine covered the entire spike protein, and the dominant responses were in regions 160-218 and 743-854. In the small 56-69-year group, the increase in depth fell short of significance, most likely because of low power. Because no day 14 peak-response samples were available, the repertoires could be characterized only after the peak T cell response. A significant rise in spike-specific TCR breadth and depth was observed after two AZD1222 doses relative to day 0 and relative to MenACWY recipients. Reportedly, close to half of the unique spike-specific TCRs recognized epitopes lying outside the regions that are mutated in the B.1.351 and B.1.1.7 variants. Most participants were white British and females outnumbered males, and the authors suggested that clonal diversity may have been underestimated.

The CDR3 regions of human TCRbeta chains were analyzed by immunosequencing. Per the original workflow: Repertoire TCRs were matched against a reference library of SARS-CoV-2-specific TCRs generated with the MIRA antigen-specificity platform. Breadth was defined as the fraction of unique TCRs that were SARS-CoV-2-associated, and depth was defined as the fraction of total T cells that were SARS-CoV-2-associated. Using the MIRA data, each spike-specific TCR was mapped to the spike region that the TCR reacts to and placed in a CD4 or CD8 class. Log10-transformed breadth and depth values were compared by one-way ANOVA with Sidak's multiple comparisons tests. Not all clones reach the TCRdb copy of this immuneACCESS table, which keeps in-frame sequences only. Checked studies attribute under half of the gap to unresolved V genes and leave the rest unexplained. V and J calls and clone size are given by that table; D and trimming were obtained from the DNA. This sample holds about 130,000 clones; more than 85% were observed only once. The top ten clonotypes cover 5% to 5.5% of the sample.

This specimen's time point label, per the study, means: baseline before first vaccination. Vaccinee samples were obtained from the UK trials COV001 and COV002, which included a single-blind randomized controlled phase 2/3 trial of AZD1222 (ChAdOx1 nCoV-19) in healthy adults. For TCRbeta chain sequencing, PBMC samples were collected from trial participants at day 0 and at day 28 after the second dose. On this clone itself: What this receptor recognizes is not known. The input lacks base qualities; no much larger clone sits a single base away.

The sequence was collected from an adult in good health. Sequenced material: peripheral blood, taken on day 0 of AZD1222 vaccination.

For the CDR3, the sequence is CASSQSTPVEKLFF. The bases are TGTGCCAGCAGCCAATCAACTCCAGTTGAAAAACTGTTTTTT. Recombination connected TRBV16 to TRBJ1-4, with no confident D gene call. V loses 0 bases, J loses 7 bases, and the germline ends lie 9 bases apart. Based on the germline V gene, the CDR1 and CDR2 sequences are KGHSY and FQNENV. CDR3 length: 14 amino acids, cysteine to phenylalanine. Only CDR3 DNA is held: 42 bases, read in frame from base 1.